The 21 T cell receptor beta chains given below trace back to one sample, sequenced in a study of identical twins. TCRdb ran MiXCR on the 5' RACE reads and lists one entry per CDR3 protein. This repertoire shows about 690,000 distinct CDR3 sequences, around 6% found once; its top ten account for approximately 1.6%. Material for sequencing was naive T cells sorted from blood. The receptors shown here come from a man younger than 35 in good health.

This clonotype has just a few counts. The chain couples TRBV10-1 to TRBJ2-4; 8 bases agree with TRBD2. V shed 10 bases, J shed 1 base, and the junction held 6 bases outside the gene matches. The length of the CDR3 is 14 residues. Germline V gene sequence: CDR1 WNHNN, CDR2 SYGVQD (reference sequence). CDR3 sequence reads: CATSAGAAKNIQYF. The DNA for the CDR3 is TGCGCCACATCAGCGGGGGCTGCCAAAAACATTCAGTACTTC.

This clonotype was seen a few times. The conserved final phenylalanine or tryptophan is absent from the CDR3, which likely points to a read error. The chain joins TRBV10-3 to TRBJ2-1; unclear D gene. The CDR3 totals 16 residues. Trimming took off 4 bases at V and 4 bases at J, with 17 bases between the two ends. Germline lookup yields CDR1 ENHRY and CDR2 SYGVKD. CDR3 coding DNA: TGTGCCATCAGTGTCTCGGTCGCGGTAGAATACAATGAGCAGTTCTCC. It specifies CAISVSVAVEYNEQFS.

This clonotype has more than one count but fewer than ten. The V call is TRBV7-7, the J call TRBJ2-5; 13 nucleotides match TRBD2. V shed 3 bases, J shed 3 bases, and the junction held 4 bases outside the gene matches. The CDR3 sequence is 16 residues long. Looked up from germline, CDR1 is SSHAT and CDR2 is FNYEAQ (reference sequence). CDR3 nucleotide sequence: TGTGCCAGCAGCTTCGGGACTAGCGGGATAAAAGAGACCCAGTACTTC. Translation: CASSFGTSGIKETQYF. The full variable domain, rest sourced from reference TRBV7-7 and TRBJ2-5, is GAGVSQSPRYKVTKRGQDVTLRCDPISSHATLYWYQQALGQGPEFLTYFNYEAQPDKSGLPSDRFSAERPEGSISTLTIQRTEQRDSAMYRCASSFGTSGIKETQYFGPGTRLLVL.

The chain couples TRBV12-5 to TRBJ1-5; D is ambiguous. This CDR3 spans 13 amino acids. The ends were cut back, 4 bases at V and 9 bases at J, with 13 bases in the middle. The germline CDR1 and CDR2 sequences are LGHNT and FRNRAP. The CDR3 region is CASGSANLGPQHF. In DNA form, the CDR3 reads TGTGCTAGTGGTTCAGCCAACCTGGGGCCCCAGCATTTT.

This clonotype was seen only a few times. CDR3 residues: CASSQRDKNTGELFF. The CDR3 nucleotides read TGTGCCAGCAGCCAACGGGACAAGAACACCGGGGAGCTGTTTTTT. The chain joins TRBV3-1 to TRBJ2-2; D perhaps matches TRBD1 (6 bases). V lost 2 bases to trimming and J lost 1 base, with 8 bases between them. CDR1 and CDR2 (germline): LGHDT, YNNKEL (reference sequence). The CDR3 extends over 15 amino acids.

The chain combines TRBV6-1 with TRBJ2-1; 9 bases are shared with TRBD1. The CDR3 covers 15 residues. Germline values: CDR1 MNHNS, CDR2 SASEGT. The junction had 13 bases not matched to a gene; V was cut back by 7 bases and J by 9 bases. CDR3 amino acids: CASKITGGSVGEQFF. CDR3 bases: TGTGCCAGCAAGATCACAGGGGGCTCGGTTGGTGAGCAGTTCTTC.

This rearrangement joins TRBV2 to TRBJ1-5, with 8 bases matching TRBD1. Germline-derived CDR1 and CDR2 are SNHLY and FYNNEI. The CDR3 has 14 residues. The ends lost 8 bases at V and 3 bases at J; junction bases unmatched: 6. CDR3 sequence reads: CASQTDRANQPQHF. As DNA, the CDR3 is TGTGCCAGCCAGACGGACAGGGCCAATCAGCCCCAGCATTTT.

This clonotype was seen ten or more times. The chain is built from TRBV29-1 and TRBJ2-2, with D unclear. The V end lost 4 bases, the J end lost 5 bases, and 5 bases lay between the germline ends. The CDR3 has 11 residues. Looked up from germline, CDR1 is SQVTM and CDR2 is ANQGSEA. The CDR3 DNA reads TGCAGCGTTGGGGGTACCGGGGAGCTGTTTTTT. As protein: CSVGGTGELFF.

This clonotype was observed a handful of times. The chain joins TRBV27 to TRBJ2-3; no definite D call. CDR1 MNHEY and CDR2 SMNVEV come from the germline V gene (reference sequence). The CDR3 length is 15 residues. V was shortened by 4 bases and J by 0 bases, with 11 bases between the two germline ends. The CDR3 here is CASSYQRLSTDTQYF. As DNA, the CDR3 is TGTGCCAGCAGTTACCAGCGTCTAAGCACAGATACGCAGTATTTT.

This clonotype was observed a few times. The chain combines TRBV7-8 with TRBJ2-4; 11 bases line up with TRBD2. V lost 3 bases and J lost 0; bases outside the gene matches: 10. There are 19 residues in the CDR3. The V gene's germline CDR1 is SGHVS and CDR2 FQNEAQ. The CDR3 here is CASSLREGLAGLAKNIQYF. In DNA form, the CDR3 reads TGTGCCAGCAGCTTGAGAGAAGGACTAGCGGGCCTAGCCAAAAACATTCAGTACTTC. Complete variable domain (other parts from reference TRBV7-8 and TRBJ2-4): GAGVSQSPRYKVAKRGQDVALRCDPISGHVSLFWYQQALGQGPEFLTYFQNEAQLDKSGLPSDRFFAERPEGSVSTLKIQRTQQEDSAVYLCASSLREGLAGLAKNIQYFGAGTRLSVL.

This clonotype was recorded many times. The rearrangement uses TRBV5-5 and TRBJ1-5, with D maybe TRBD1 (6 bases). Germline V gene data show CDR1 as SGHKS and CDR2 as YYEKEE (reference sequence). This CDR3 has 16 amino acids. Trimming cost V 5 bases and J 0 bases, with 15 bases left between them. The CDR3 protein is CASSFGQSYSNQPQHF. The CDR3 DNA follows: TGTGCCAGCAGTTTCGGACAGTCTTATAGCAATCAGCCCCAGCATTTT. Complete variable domain (other parts from reference TRBV5-5 and TRBJ1-5): DAGVTQSPTHLIKTRGQQVTLRCSPISGHKSVSWYQQVLGQGPQFIFQYYEKEERGRGNFPDRFSARQFPNYSSELNVNALLLGDSALYLCASSFGQSYSNQPQHFGDGTRLSIL.

This clonotype was counted many times. The rearrangement uses TRBV7-9 and TRBJ2-5; 7 bases are shared with TRBD2. Unmatched junction bases numbered 12, after V lost 0 bases and J lost 5 bases. The CDR3 is 17 residues long. The V gene's germline CDR1 is SEHNR and CDR2 FQNEAQ (reference sequence). DNA of the CDR3: TGTGCCAGCAGCTTAGCGCCGGACGGGAGGATTTGGGAGACCCAGTACTTC. Its protein is CASSLAPDGRIWETQYF.

This clonotype occurred a few times. The chain recombines TRBV2 with TRBJ2-1; possibly TRBD2 for D (6 bases). The CDR3 consists of 13 residues. Deletions cut 3 bases from V and 5 bases from J, with 8 bases between. Germline CDR1 is SNHLY and CDR2 is FYNNEI. The CDR3: CASSDWGDNEQFF. DNA for the CDR3: TGTGCCAGCAGTGATTGGGGGGACAATGAGCAGTTCTTC.

This clonotype came up many times. The chain has TRBV6-1 and TRBJ1-2; no clear D. V lost 7 bases and J lost 1, with 7 bases in between. Germline loops: CDR1 MNHNS, CDR2 SASEGT. The CDR3 is made up of 12 amino acids. CDR3 nucleotide sequence: TGTGCCAGCACTCAGATTAACTATGGCTACACCTTC. It encodes CASTQINYGYTF.

This clonotype has at least ten counts. The J gene is TRBJ2-2, the V gene TRBV7-6; D is possibly TRBD1 (5 bases). CDR3 size: 12 residues. Germline V gives CDR1 SGHVS, CDR2 FNYEAQ. Deletions cut 5 bases from V and 9 bases from J, with 10 bases between. The CDR3: CASSPYRRELFF. The CDR3 coding sequence is TGTGCCAGCAGCCCATACAGGAGGGAGCTGTTTTTT.

This clonotype came up many times. V and J are TRBV29-1 and TRBJ2-4; possible D gene TRBD1, 6 bases. Trimming left V 7 bases short and J 1 base short, with 23 bases between. This CDR3 contains 17 residues. CDR1 is SQVTM and CDR2 is ANQGSEA in the germline V gene. The CDR3 here is CSARTTGPVWAKNIQYF. The CDR3 nucleotides are TGCAGCGCTCGTACGACAGGTCCCGTATGGGCCAAAAACATTCAGTACTTC.

This clonotype was seen more than once but under ten times. The chain joins TRBV2 to TRBJ2-5; 8 positions match TRBD2. Germline V gene sequence: CDR1 SNHLY, CDR2 FYNNEI. V lost 2 bases, J lost 6 bases, and 8 bases stayed unmatched. This CDR3 region has 15 residues. The CDR3: CASSEFPAGEQTQYF. Written as DNA, the CDR3 is TGTGCCAGCAGTGAATTTCCAGCGGGAGAACAGACCCAGTACTTC.

This clonotype was seen at least ten times. V usage is TRBV20-1 and J usage is TRBJ2-3; 16 bases line up with TRBD2. Trimming at V came to 8 bases and at J to 4 bases, leaving 9 bases not matched to a gene. This CDR3 is built from 16 residues. Germline V CDR1 and CDR2: DFQATT, SNEGSKA (reference sequence). The CDR3 DNA reads as TGCAGTTACTCCGGGACTAGCGGGAGGGGGCCAGATACGCAGTATTTT. It codes for CSYSGTSGRGPDTQYF.

In its sample, this clonotype was seen many times. In DNA, the CDR3 is TGCGCCAGCAGCTTGGGGGAGGAAGAGACCCAGTACTTC. This translates into CASSLGEEETQYF. V is TRBV5-1 and J is TRBJ2-5, with D tentatively TRBD2 (6 bases). The CDR3 length is 13 residues. The V end was cut by 0 bases, the J end by 3 bases, with 6 bases between. Germline lookup yields CDR1 SGHRS and CDR2 YFSETQ.

The J gene is TRBJ1-1, the V gene TRBV3-1; TRBD1 might be the D (5 bases). V was clipped by 2 bases and J by 3 bases, with 19 bases between them. Germline CDR1 and CDR2: LGHDT and YNNKEL (reference sequence). The length of the CDR3 is 17 residues. This chain's CDR3 is CASSQNLASGVDTEAFF. DNA for the CDR3: TGTGCCAGCAGCCAAAATCTGGCCTCGGGGGTGGACACTGAAGCTTTCTTT.

This clonotype was found many times. The rearrangement joins TRBV15 to TRBJ1-4, with unresolved D. The CDR3 has 15 amino acids. V lost 6 bases and J lost 0, with 11 bases in between. Germline V lookup: CDR1 LNHNV, CDR2 YYDKDF (reference sequence). In nucleotides, the CDR3 is TGTGCCACCAGGGTGAGAAGTGCAACTAATGAAAAACTGTTTTTT. Amino acids: CATRVRSATNEKLFF.